The 3 T cell receptor beta chains below come from one sample, sequenced in a study of PD-1 blockade in classical Hodgkin lymphoma (dated by TCRdb to 2019 to 2021). Receptor libraries were prepared by the immunoSEQ multiplex PCR assay. TCRdb mirrors the immuneACCESS table, restricted to in-frame sequences. Some clones are absent from its copies; in checked studies, under half trace to an unresolved V gene, and the reason for the others is unknown. A total of 100,000 to 120,000 clones appear in this sample, 80% to 90% of them only once. About 20% of the sample belongs to the ten largest clones. In light of the paper, this sample's time point label describes: cycle 2 day 1 (C2D1) of nivolumab. Every trial patient had relapsed after autologous stem cell transplantation, and cohorts A, B and C differed in prior brentuximab vedotin exposure. Here the sequenced sample was peripheral blood mononuclear cells (PBMCs), taken before the second cycle of nivolumab. The receptors were sampled from a human donor with classical Hodgkin lymphoma.

This rearrangement joins TRBV5-1 to TRBJ2-2; 7 positions agree with TRBD1. The junction had 5 bases not matched to a gene; V was cut back by 4 bases and J by 2 bases. Germline CDR1 reads SGHRS; CDR2 reads YFSETQ. The CDR3 has 15 residues. The CDR3 DNA sequence: TGCGCCAGCAGCCCCAGGGACAGTAACACCGGGGAGCTGTTTTTT. It yields the protein CASSPRDSNTGELFF.

The V gene is TRBV30, the J gene TRBJ2-5; 9 positions match TRBD1. Germline CDR1 is GTSNPN and CDR2 is SVGIG (reference sequence). Losses at the gene ends were 0 bases for V and 5 bases for J; bases not matched to a gene: 4. CDR3 length equals 14 residues. CDR3 coding DNA: TGTGCCTGGAGTGTTGGGACAGGGAGGGAGACCCAGTACTTC. Translating it yields CAWSVGTGRETQYF.

There are a few counts of this clone. The chain is built from TRBV6-1 and TRBJ2-7; D possibly corresponds to TRBD2 (7 bases). The germline V gene has CDR1 MNHNS and CDR2 SASEGT. V lost 11 bases to trimming and J lost 0 bases, with 20 bases between them. The length of the CDR3 is 15 residues. This chain's CDR3 is CASSGGGALSYEQYF. CDR3 nucleotide sequence: TGTGCCTCTTCGGGGGGCGGGGCCCTCTCCTACGAGCAGTACTTC.